A selection of T cell receptor beta chains follows, all from one sample in a study of cytomegalovirus exposure and HLA in healthy donors. Here immunoSEQ multiplex PCR was the method, and the copy in TCRdb shows in-frame clones only, minus some. The table records approximately 51,000 clones, 70% to 80% of them present only once. The specimen sequenced was PBMCs. Receptors were obtained from a man aged 25 to 40 in good health and CMV-seronegative. CDR3s include the opening cysteine and the closing phenylalanine or tryptophan.

TRBV6-1	TRBJ2-1	CASSVSGSSYNEQFF
TRBV29-1	TRBJ1-2	CSVAQGLDYGYTF
TRBV2	TRBJ2-3	CASSEHGTGGGDTQYF
TRBV7-2	TRBJ2-1	CASSLARGSYNEQFF
TRBV6-6	TRBJ2-1	CAAGGRRDEQFF
TRBV7-9	TRBJ2-5	CASVLLGGQETQYF
TRBV5-1	TRBJ1-2	CASSDRVNYGYTF
TRBV28	TRBJ2-7	CASSLPEGTLEGYEQYF
TRBV6-5	TRBJ1-2	CASNQGQGSYTF
TRBV5-6	TRBJ2-1	CASSSLPGLAGDGYNEQFF
TRBV19	TRBJ2-7	CASSITGSTYEQYF
TRBV2	TRBJ1-5	CASRDGLGSNQPQHF
TRBV30	TRBJ1-1	CVCTGGKNTEAFF
TRBV18	TRBJ2-7	CASSPPNRDEQYF
TRBV6-4	TRBJ2-1	CAVASRTGNEQFF
TRBV2	TRBJ2-3	CASRASATDTQYF
TRBV5-1	TRBJ2-1	CASSLTTSGTRSYNEQFF
TRBV18	TRBJ2-7	CASSARGIEQYF
TRBV15	TRBJ2-7	CATSSALGGLAMYEQYF
TRBV5-8	TRBJ1-1	CASTIGGPIEPFF
TRBV7-9	TRBJ2-7	CASSLVEFEQYF
TRBV11-2	TRBJ2-7	CASSLDGTGSFEQYF
TRBV2	TRBJ2-4	CASSEGGPGRKNIQYF
TRBV6-5	TRBJ1-2	CASSYSITGTGYGYTF
TRBV7-9	TRBJ2-3	CASSLARGGTDTQYF
TRBV18	TRBJ2-1	CASSPPVLVGNNEQFF